The 12 T cell receptor beta chains given below trace back to one sample, sequenced in a study of cytomegalovirus exposure and HLA in healthy donors. PCR used 60 Vbeta primers and 13 Jbeta primers. Here immunoSEQ multiplex PCR was the method, and the copy in TCRdb shows in-frame clones only, minus some. In all, the sample yields about 150,000 clones. What was sequenced was PBMCs. The receptors were gathered from a woman aged 45-59 years in good health and CMV-seronegative.

This rearrangement joins TRBV11-1 to TRBJ2-7; the D gene is possibly TRBD2 (7 bases). Germline V gene sequence: CDR1 SGHAT, CDR2 FQDESV (reference sequence). This CDR3 region has 17 residues. The V end was cut by 2 bases, the J end by 5 bases, with 22 bases between. CDR3 protein: CASSLLGGGTPSDEQYF. CDR3 bases: TGTGCCAGCAGCTTACTAGGGGGGGGGACACCCTCGGACGAGCAGTACTTC.

V usage is TRBV11-2 and J usage is TRBJ1-2; D call uncertain. V was pared by 5 bases and J by 8 bases, with 15 bases between. Germline CDR1 SGHAT, CDR2 FQNNGV. The CDR3 covers 13 residues. For the CDR3, the DNA is TGTGCCAGCAGCCCTCGGAGCCTCGGGGGCTACACCTTC. Its protein product is CASSPRSLGGYTF. The complete variable domain, with remaining parts taken from reference TRBV11-2 and TRBJ1-2, reads EAGVAQSPRYKIIEKRQSVAFWCNPISGHATLYWYQQILGQGPKLLIQFQNNGVVDDSQLPKDRFSAERLKGVDSTLKIQPAKLEDSAVYLCASSPRSLGGYTFGSGTRLTVV.

Here the CDR3 reads CASSLNRDRGYTF. CDR3 sequence (DNA): TGTGCCAGCTCCCTCAACAGGGATAGGGGCTACACCTTC. This chain uses TRBV18 with TRBJ1-2, with a tentative D call TRBD1 (6 bases). Looked up from germline, CDR1 is KGHSH and CDR2 is LQKENI. The length of the CDR3 is 13 residues. V was trimmed by 6 bases and J by 8 bases, leaving 16 bases between them.

The chain is built from TRBV18 and TRBJ2-7; TRBD2 might be the D (6 bases). V gave up 3 bases and J gave up 5 bases, with 17 bases separating them. The CDR3 is 15 amino acids. The germline gives CDR1 KGHSH, CDR2 LQKENI. The CDR3 loop reads CASSPSSGSVNEQYF. The CDR3, as DNA: TGTGCCAGCTCACCCTCCTCCGGGAGTGTCAACGAGCAGTACTTC.

This sequence joins TRBV2 and TRBJ1-3; D remains ambiguous. CDR1 SNHLY and CDR2 FYNNEI come from the germline V gene. CDR3 size: 14 residues. Trimming took 4 bases from V and 0 from J, leaving 7 bases between them. The CDR3 is CASSVVFSGNTIYF. The CDR3 nucleotides read TGTGCCAGCAGTGTCGTCTTCTCTGGAAACACCATATATTTT.

V and J are TRBV30 and TRBJ2-4, with D possibly TRBD1 on 6 matching bases. The V gene lost 0 bases and the J gene lost 5 bases, with 11 bases spanning the gap. The CDR3 runs 14 residues. In germline, CDR1 is GTSNPN, CDR2 SVGIG (reference sequence). The CDR3 DNA follows: TGTGCCTGGAGTGTAGGGGCAGGGGAAAACATTCAGTACTTC. Translated, it gives CAWSVGAGENIQYF.

V and J are TRBV30 and TRBJ2-1; TRBD1 matches 8 bases. The CDR3 is 13 residues long. The junction had 4 bases not matched to a gene; V was cut back by 0 bases and J by 9 bases. CDR1 and CDR2 (germline): GTSNPN, SVGIG (reference sequence). For the CDR3, the DNA is TGTGCCTGGAGTGTACTAACAGGGGGTGAGCAGTTCTTC. Encoded protein: CAWSVLTGGEQFF.

The chain uses TRBV19 and TRBJ1-2; D possibly corresponds to TRBD1 (5 bases). V shed 3 bases and J shed 5 bases, with 19 bases lying between them. CDR1 is LNHDA, CDR2 SQIVND, per germline (reference sequence). This CDR3 has 16 residues. For the CDR3, the DNA is TGTGCCAGTAGTATCGGGCGGATTAAAGGGGTATATGGCTACACCTTC. Its protein product is CASSIGRIKGVYGYTF.

The genes are TRBV30 and TRBJ2-6; D not resolved. The germline V gene has CDR1 GTSNPN and CDR2 SVGIG (reference sequence). The V end was cut by 3 bases, the J end by 0 bases, with 3 bases between. CDR3 length: 13 residues. CDR3 in amino acids: CAWRSSGANVLTF. The CDR3 nucleotides are TGTGCCTGGAGGAGCTCTGGGGCCAACGTCCTGACTTTC.

The chain carries TRBV6-1 and TRBJ1-5; no firm D call. The CDR3 runs to 12 residues. V lost 10 bases to trimming and J lost 5 bases, with 12 bases between them. In germline, CDR1 is MNHNS, CDR2 SASEGT. CDR3 residues: CATWEGYQPQHF. As DNA, the CDR3 is TGTGCCACCTGGGAGGGTTATCAGCCCCAGCATTTT.

The J gene is TRBJ1-1, the V gene TRBV7-9; tentative D call: TRBD1 (5 bases). The CDR3 loop spans 15 amino acids. In germline, CDR1 is SEHNR, CDR2 FQNEAQ (reference sequence). Trimming pared 7 bases from V and 1 base from J, leaving 16 bases between. CDR3 sequence reads: CASTQVGRPNTEAFF. As DNA, the CDR3 is TGTGCCAGCACCCAAGTGGGGCGGCCGAACACTGAAGCTTTCTTT.

The V and J genes are TRBV2 and TRBJ1-1; D is uncertain. The CDR3 covers 11 residues. Germline assignment: CDR1 SNHLY and CDR2 FYNNEI. The germline V and J ends were trimmed by 6 bases and 11 bases, with 13 bases remaining between them. The CDR3 loop reads CASREGTAAFF. DNA of the CDR3: TGTGCCAGCAGGGAGGGTACGGCGGCTTTCTTT.